This T cell receptor (beta chain) derives from a study of PD-1 blockade in classical Hodgkin lymphoma. Concerning this clone itself: Its antigen is unidentified.

This CDR3 region has 15 residues. Trimming left V 0 bases short and J 4 bases short, with 12 bases between. Germline CDR1 and CDR2: MNHNY and SVGAGI (reference sequence). Clones were sequenced by immunoSEQ multiplex PCR, and TCRdb holds only the in-frame ones, with some missing. The repertoire holds 15,000 to 20,000 clones, with less than 75% as singletons. Study-level points and caveats: Complete responders started with a diversity level that resembled newly diagnosed patients at baseline.

The time point is: cycle 4 day 1 (C4D1), after about 6 weeks of nivolumab. Every patient relapsed after autologous stem cell transplantation, and brentuximab vedotin exposure varied. Here the sequenced sample was peripheral blood mononuclear cells (PBMCs), taken before the fourth cycle of nivolumab. The TCR sequence derives from a human donor with classical Hodgkin lymphoma. The J gene is TRBJ1-1, the V gene TRBV6-6; D possibly corresponds to TRBD1 (5 bases). Written as DNA, the CDR3 is TGTGCCAGCAGTTACTCGTTTTTGGGGGGCACTGAAGCTTTCTTT. The encoded protein is CASSYSFLGGTEAFF.